The 22 T cell receptor beta chains below all came from one sample that was sequenced in a study of memory CD4+ T cells and cytomegalovirus serostatus. The assay was immunoSEQ multiplex PCR, and TCRdb's table has in-frame clones only and misses some. The sample lists roughly 50,000 clones; roughly 85% were seen once. Single viable CD3+CD4+CD8-CD45RO+ cells were sorted as the memory CD4+ T cells. Sequenced material: memory CD4+ T cells from blood. The receptors were gathered from an adult in good health and CMV-seronegative. Some clones in this sample may be carry-over from other donors' samples.

The genes are TRBV19 and TRBJ1-6, with D possibly matching TRBD1 (6 bases). V lost 1 base and J 10 bases, leaving 23 bases between the germline ends. The CDR3 has 18 amino acids. Germline V gives CDR1 LNHDA, CDR2 SQIVND (reference sequence). This chain's CDR3 is CASSIGTGARALPSPLHF. The CDR3 DNA follows: TGTGCCAGTAGTATAGGCACGGGGGCCCGTGCCCTGCCCTCACCCCTCCACTTT.

DNA of the CDR3: TGTGCCAGCAGCCTAGGACTAGCGGGTCCCACAGATACGCAGTATTTT. Translation gives CASSLGLAGPTDTQYF. The chain combines TRBV7-8 with TRBJ2-3; 11 positions match TRBD2. The CDR3 is made up of 16 amino acids. Germline trimming cut 5 bases from V and 2 bases from J; bases unmatched to any gene: 6. Germline CDR1 and CDR2: SGHVS and FQNEAQ.

The J gene is TRBJ1-2, the V gene TRBV5-4; maybe TRBD1 (6 bases). Trimming took off 4 bases at V and 1 base at J, with 11 bases between the two ends. The CDR3 runs 14 residues. The germline gives CDR1 SGHNT, CDR2 YYREEE (reference sequence). The CDR3 loop is CASSSGQLNYGYTF. The CDR3 DNA reads as TGTGCCAGCAGCAGCGGACAGCTTAACTATGGCTACACCTTC.

The CDR3 protein is CASSSYRGRGGEQYF. CDR3 DNA sequence: TGTGCCAGCAGCTCCTACAGGGGCCGCGGAGGCGAGCAGTACTTC. The chain links TRBV7-6 to TRBJ2-7, with 7 bases that match TRBD1. Losses at the gene ends were 4 bases for V and 6 bases for J; bases not matched to a gene: 12. Germline CDR1 is SGHVS and CDR2 is FNYEAQ. CDR3 size: 15 residues.

The CDR3 nucleotides are TGTGCCAGCACCCCCTCGTTGACCCCGAGCTCCTACAATGAGCAGTTCTTC. It codes for CASTPSLTPSSYNEQFF. V gene TRBV18 combines with J gene TRBJ2-1; D is uncertain. Trimming took off 8 bases at V and 0 bases at J, with 20 bases between the two ends. CDR3 size: 17 residues. Germline lookup yields CDR1 KGHSH and CDR2 LQKENI.

This rearrangement joins TRBV27 to TRBJ2-7; 9 bases map to TRBD2. The junction had 5 bases not matched to a gene; V was cut back by 3 bases and J by 2 bases. Germline CDR1 MNHEY, CDR2 SMNVEV (reference sequence). This CDR3 region has 15 residues. The CDR3 DNA is TGTGCCAGCAGTTTTACCTCTAGCGGGACCTACGAGCAGTACTTC. It translates to CASSFTSSGTYEQYF.

As regards this clone: Germline and junction disagree at one end, which may indicate a read error. The V and J genes are TRBV2 and TRBJ2-2; 13 nucleotides align to TRBD2. This CDR3 contains 21 residues. Germline V gives CDR1 SNHLY, CDR2 FYNNEI. This chain's CDR3 is CASSEDAGTSGKIKGTGELFF. In nucleotides, the CDR3 is TGTGCCAGCAGCGAAGATGCCGGGACTAGCGGGAAAATTAAGGGCACCGGGGAGCTGTTTTTT.

This chain connects TRBV5-1 to TRBJ2-3; 14 bases are shared with TRBD2. CDR1 and CDR2 from the germline V gene are SGHRS and YFSETQ. The CDR3 sequence is 16 residues long. Trimming cost V 3 bases and J 2 bases; bases outside gene matches: 2. CDR3 nucleotide sequence: TGCGCCAGCAGCTCGGGACTAGCGGGGGACACAGATACGCAGTATTTT. Its protein product is CASSSGLAGDTDTQYF.

The chain carries TRBV7-9 and TRBJ1-3; TRBD1 might be the D (6 bases). The germline V gene encodes CDR1 SEHNR and CDR2 FQNEAQ (reference sequence). With 4 bases removed from V and 1 base from J, the gap between germline ends came to 17 bases. The CDR3 covers 17 residues. The CDR3 protein is CASSSEGSRGSGNTIYF. In DNA form, the CDR3 reads TGTGCCAGCAGCTCCGAGGGGTCAAGGGGGTCTGGAAACACCATATATTTT.

The V call is TRBV7-9, the J call TRBJ2-2; D might be TRBD2 (7 bases). The V end was cut by 5 bases, the J end by 6 bases, with 13 bases between. This CDR3 is built from 14 residues. CDR1 SEHNR and CDR2 FQNEAQ come from the germline V gene (reference sequence). CDR3 sequence (DNA): TGTGCCAGCAGCGGCTGGGGGGGCGCCGGGGAGCTGTTTTTT. It encodes CASSGWGGAGELFF.

The J gene is TRBJ2-7, the V gene TRBV29-1, with a weak D call TRBD2 (6 bases). The germline V gene has CDR1 SQVTM and CDR2 ANQGSEA. Trimming removed 5 bases at V and 0 bases at J, with 14 bases between. CDR3 length: 14 residues. The CDR3 coding sequence is TGCAGCGTTCCTTTAGGAGGGAGCTCCTACGAGCAGTACTTC. Amino acids: CSVPLGGSSYEQYF.

This rearrangement joins TRBV29-1 to TRBJ2-7, with D possibly matching TRBD1 (5 bases). CDR1 and CDR2 (germline): SQVTM, ANQGSEA. Trimming shortened V by 4 bases and J by 5 bases, and 18 bases separated the two germline ends. The CDR3 consists of 14 residues. The CDR3 coding sequence is TGCAGCGTTGGTTCCGGCAGGGCTAACGACGAGCAGTACTTC. It codes for CSVGSGRANDEQYF.

This chain connects TRBV15 to TRBJ2-3; 13 bases fit TRBD2. Germline V gene lookup returns CDR1 LNHNV and CDR2 YYDKDF (reference sequence). With 0 bases clipped from V and 5 bases from J, the junction kept 5 bases outside the gene matches. The CDR3 is 17 amino acids. CDR3 amino acids: CATSREGTSGDGDTQYF. As DNA, the CDR3 is TGTGCCACCAGCAGAGAGGGGACTAGCGGGGATGGAGATACGCAGTATTTT.

The chain recombines TRBV28 with TRBJ2-2; the match to TRBD2 covers 9 bases. CDR1 is MDHEN, CDR2 SYDVKM, per germline. V shed 3 bases, J shed 8 bases, and the junction held 7 bases outside the gene matches. CDR3 length: 15 residues. In nucleotides, the CDR3 is TGTGCCAGCAGTTTGCCCTTAGCGGGAGCAGGGGAGCTGTTTTTT. Translated: CASSLPLAGAGELFF.

This chain links TRBV11-3 with TRBJ2-3; 8 nucleotides agree with TRBD2. With V trimmed by 4 bases and J by 3 bases, 9 bases remained unmatched. In germline, CDR1 is SGHNT, CDR2 YENEEA. This CDR3 comprises 16 residues. DNA for the CDR3: TGTGCCAGCAGCTCTATTAGCGGGATCGGTACAGATACGCAGTATTTT. Translation: CASSSISGIGTDTQYF.

The chain is built from TRBV6-1 and TRBJ1-1; no clear D. This CDR3 is built from 13 residues. V was shortened by 2 bases and J by 0 bases, with 4 bases between the two germline ends. From germline, CDR1 is MNHNS and CDR2 SASEGT. The CDR3 DNA reads TGTGCCAGCAGTGAACTAATGAACACTGAAGCTTTCTTT. Amino acid sequence: CASSELMNTEAFF.

The CDR3 spells CASSPAGTATYEQYF. The CDR3 DNA sequence: TGTGCCAGCAGCCCAGCCGGGACAGCGACCTACGAGCAGTACTTC. The rearrangement joins TRBV14 to TRBJ2-7, with TRBD1 identical over 7 bases. The ends lost 4 bases at V and 2 bases at J; junction bases unmatched: 8. CDR1 is SGHDN, CDR2 FVKESK, per germline. The CDR3 is 15 residues long.

The V call is TRBV6-5, the J call TRBJ1-4; TRBD1 matches at 7 bases. V lost 5 bases to trimming and J lost 10 bases; unmatched junction nucleotides: 13. This CDR3 has 15 amino acids. CDR1 is MNHEY and CDR2 is SVGAGI in the germline V gene. CDR3 loop: CASSTRQGIPGKLFF. In nucleotides, the CDR3 is TGTGCCAGCAGTACGCGACAGGGAATCCCCGGAAAACTGTTTTTT.

The rearrangement uses TRBV5-4 and TRBJ2-5; 9 nucleotides agree with TRBD1. Germline V CDR1 and CDR2: SGHNT, YYREEE (reference sequence). This CDR3 has 16 residues. J lost 2 bases, V lost 2 bases, and 7 bases had no gene match. The CDR3 DNA follows: TGTGCCAGCAGCTTAGGGACCGGGACAGGGCAAGAGACCCAGTACTTC. As protein: CASSLGTGTGQETQYF.

This sequence joins TRBV5-4 and TRBJ2-1, with TRBD2 matching over 13 bases. J gave up 14 bases and V 3 bases, and 2 bases lay outside the gene matches. The CDR3 extends over 12 amino acids. CDR1 SGHNT and CDR2 YYREEE come from the germline V gene (reference sequence). DNA for the CDR3: TGTGCCAGCAGCTCGGGACTAGCGGGAAAGTTCTTC. It specifies CASSSGLAGKFF.

This clone has only one observation. This sequence joins TRBV5-1 and TRBJ1-5, with D possibly TRBD1 on 5 matching bases. CDR3 length: 13 amino acids. Deletions cut 0 bases from V and 4 bases from J, with 5 bases between. Germline CDR1 SGHRS, CDR2 YFSETQ. Here the CDR3 DNA reads TGCGCCAGCAGCTTGGCAGGGAATCAGCCCCAGCATTTT. Its translation: CASSLAGNQPQHF.

The sample holds a few counts of this clone. The rearrangement links TRBV6-6 to TRBJ1-5, with TRBD1 identical over 8 bases. V gave up 5 bases and J gave up 4 bases; unmatched junction bases: 10. From germline, CDR1 is MNHNY and CDR2 SVGAGI (reference sequence). The CDR3 is made up of 16 amino acids. As DNA, the CDR3 is TGTGCCAGCAGTCCCCTGCAGGGGGCTGGGAATCAGCCCCAGCATTTT. The encoded protein is CASSPLQGAGNQPQHF.